This T cell receptor (beta chain) was identified during a study of regulatory T cells in long-lasting Graves disease. Sample time point: persistent/refractory GD, antithyroid drugs over 5 years with positive TRAb. PBMC RNA was the source of the TCR library. Germline loops: CDR1 SNHLY, CDR2 FYNNEI. Trimming took 10 bases from V and 6 from J; bases not matched to a gene: 15. The length of the CDR3 is 15 residues. TCR beta libraries were built with iRepertoire HTBI primers and Arm-PCR of CDR3 regions. One entry per CDR3 protein results from TCRdb running MiXCR on the multiplex PCR reads. The data contain roughly 500,000 distinct CDR3 sequences, 20% to 25% of them singletons.

This TCR derives from a female donor with Graves disease. This chain joins TRBV2 and TRBJ2-1, with 7 bases lining up with TRBD2. The sequenced sample was peripheral blood mononuclear cells (PBMCs), obtained when the disease was refractory, from a patient treated with antithyroid drugs. CDR3 protein: CANTITSVAVNEQFF. For the CDR3, the DNA is TGTGCCAACACCATTACTAGCGTGGCCGTCAATGAGCAGTTCTTC.